This TCR beta chain was profiled in a study of blood T cells in healthy people across ages. Germline loops: CDR1 ENHRY, CDR2 SYGVKD. The CDR3 is 11 residues long. A second PCR of about 6 to 12 cycles used a sample-barcoded 5' primer and a J-beta primer mix. MiXCR, run by TCRdb on the 5' RACE reads, gives a single entry per CDR3 protein. The sample holds 700,000 to 900,000 distinct CDR3 sequences; around a quarter are singletons and the top ten take 2.5% to 3.5%. General study results and limits: Those diversity estimates obtained from one million T cells were thought to be underestimates. Significant beta diversity loss was already apparent by age roughly 44, declining roughly linearly.

Points on this clonotype: Its antigen is unidentified.

This sample also belongs to another study, concerning T cells of mothers and their children. That source reports: Related mother-child pairs shared marginally more repertoire than unrelated pairs, though not significantly. The analysis detected no persistent microchimeric T cell clones.

This chain links TRBV10-3 with TRBJ2-5; no clear D. TRBJ2-1 explains the end of the DNA better; the J call may be wrong. The sequencing input was blood. The receptor's source is a boy aged 5-17 years in good health. CDR3: CAISKENEQFF. In DNA, the CDR3 is TGTGCCATCAGTAAAGAAAATGAGCAGTTCTTC.